A single T cell receptor (beta chain) is shown here with its context. Relative to the germline gene, one junction end is altered; a read error may explain this. The sample is drawn from a study of blood T cell repertoires in COVID-19. Study background: COVID-19 samples, acute and convalescent, were from the United States, Italy and Spain. T cells, B-cell-depleted T cells, or PBMCs provided the cDNA or gDNA that served as material.

Repertoires were generated with immunoSEQ multiplex PCR, while TCRdb's copy carries only in-frame clones and drops some. The sample yields 200,000 to 250,000 clones, nearly 90% seen once. The CDR3 runs 13 residues. Germline assignment: CDR1 SEHNR and CDR2 FQNEAQ (reference sequence). Participant-given clinical history determined each cohort assignment. It was within 2 weeks before study entry that exposed participants met a COVID-19 case. The sample was PBMCs or T cells enriched from blood (not recorded which). The TCR comes from a man in his thirties or forties who had been exposed to COVID-19. The chain has TRBV7-9 and TRBJ1-2; perhaps TRBD1 as D (6 bases). CDR3 residues: CASSLDGGRVGSF. The CDR3 DNA sequence: TGTGCCAGCAGCTTAGATGGGGGCCGGGTAGGTTCCTTC.